This is a list of T cell receptor beta chains from one sample in a study of CD8+ T cells in alopecia areata. Data came from immunoSEQ multiplex PCR; TCRdb stores just in-frame clones and leaves some out. The data hold over 150,000 clones, with roughly 59% observed a single time. The material was CD4+ T cells sorted from blood, obtained at week 0. The source is a human donor with alopecia areata. Both conserved end residues are part of each CDR3. D genes are given only for firm matches. Expanded clones are given a class, and other clones once, few, many or no size at all.

D gene	J gene	clone size	V gene	CDR3 protein	CDR3 DNA
NA	TRBJ2-5	NA	TRBV29-1	CSAAREKETQYF	TGCAGCGCCGCCAGGGAGAAAGAGACCCAGTACTTC
NA	TRBJ1-2	NA	TRBV15	CATSGVGGGYGYTF	TGTGCCACCAGCGGCGTCGGGGGCGGATATGGCTACACCTTC
NA	TRBJ2-1	NA	TRBV29-1	CSVERRMVANNEQFF	TGCAGCGTTGAGCGACGAATGGTCGCCAACAATGAGCAGTTCTTC
TRBD1	TRBJ1-2	few	TRBV29-1	CSVETGQVGEFGYTF	TGCAGCGTTGAAACTGGACAGGTGGGGGAATTTGGCTACACCTTC
NA	TRBJ2-5	NA	TRBV14	CASSRFQETQYF	TGTGCCAGCAGCCGTTTCCAAGAGACCCAGTACTTC
NA	TRBJ2-1	few	TRBV29-1	CSVTDSRWYNEQFF	TGCAGCGTTACAGACTCACGGTGGTACAATGAGCAGTTCTTC
NA	TRBJ2-7	NA	TRBV29-1	CSVEAANTYEQYF	TGCAGCGTTGAAGCGGCGAATACCTACGAGCAGTACTTC
TRBD2	TRBJ2-7	NA	TRBV7-2	CASSSQWAGGYEQYF	TGTGCCAGCAGCTCCCAGTGGGCGGGGGGCTACGAGCAGTACTTC
TRBD1	TRBJ2-4	few	TRBV5-6	CASSSLSGGSAKNIQYF	TGTGCCAGCAGCTCTTTGTCAGGGGGCTCGGCCAAAAACATTCAGTACTTC
NA	TRBJ2-7	NA	TRBV7-8	CASSQDTLYEQYF	TGTGCCAGCAGCCAGGACACCTTATACGAGCAGTACTTC
NA	TRBJ2-7	NA	TRBV30	CAWSVLSVSYEQYF	TGTGCCTGGAGTGTACTGTCTGTCTCCTACGAGCAGTACTTC
NA	TRBJ1-1	NA	TRBV29-1	CSAGQLTEAFF	TGCAGCGCAGGACAGCTCACTGAAGCTTTCTTT
TRBD1	TRBJ2-7	NA	TRBV5-1	CASSFGDSTYEQYF	TGCGCCAGCAGCTTTGGGGACAGTACCTACGAGCAGTACTTC
NA	TRBJ2-1	once	TRBV11-2	CASTRGGGRYNEQFF	TGTGCCAGCACCAGAGGGGGGGGCCGCTACAATGAGCAGTTCTTC